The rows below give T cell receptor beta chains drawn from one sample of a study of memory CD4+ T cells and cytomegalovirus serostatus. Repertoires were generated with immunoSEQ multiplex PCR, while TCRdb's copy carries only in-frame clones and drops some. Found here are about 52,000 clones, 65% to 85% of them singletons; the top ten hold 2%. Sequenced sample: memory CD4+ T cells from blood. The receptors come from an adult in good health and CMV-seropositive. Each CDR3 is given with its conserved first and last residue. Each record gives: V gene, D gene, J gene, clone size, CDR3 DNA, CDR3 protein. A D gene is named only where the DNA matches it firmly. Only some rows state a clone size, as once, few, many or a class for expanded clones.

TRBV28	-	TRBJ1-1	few	TGTGCCACCTCCACATTCCCCACTGAAGCTTTCTTT	CATSTFPTEAFF
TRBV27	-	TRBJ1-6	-	TGTGCCAGCAGTTACGCGGGACACCTTAATTCACCCCTCCACTTT	CASSYAGHLNSPLHF
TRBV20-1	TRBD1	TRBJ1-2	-	TGCAGTGCTATGGGGGTGGGACAGGTTTTCTTC	CSAMGVGQVFF
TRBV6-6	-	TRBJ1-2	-	TGTGCCAGCAGTTACGGGACCAATATCTATGGCTACACCTTC	CASSYGTNIYGYTF
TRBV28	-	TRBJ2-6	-	TGTGCCAGCAGTTTAGGGGGTGGGGCCAACGTCCTGACTTTC	CASSLGGGANVLTF
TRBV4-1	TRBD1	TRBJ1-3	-	TGCGCCAGCAGCCAAGATTCCGGACAGGGGGGAAACACCATATATTTT	CASSQDSGQGGNTIYF
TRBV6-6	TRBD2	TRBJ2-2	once	TGTGCCAGCAGTTGGGAGGGCCGGGTCACCGGGGAGCTGTTTTTT	CASSWEGRVTGELFF
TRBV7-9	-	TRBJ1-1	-	TGTGCCAGCAGCCGACAGTTCATGAACACTGAAGCTTTCTTT	CASSRQFMNTEAFF
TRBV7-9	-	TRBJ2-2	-	TGTGCCAGCAGCCTGACCGGGGACACCGGGGAGCTGTTTTTT	CASSLTGDTGELFF
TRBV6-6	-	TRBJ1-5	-	TGTGCCAGCAGTAAACAAGATAGCAATCAGCCCCAGCATTTT	CASSKQDSNQPQHF
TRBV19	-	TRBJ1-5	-	TGTGCCAGTAGTGTGCAGGCCAGAGGACCCCAGCATTTT	CASSVQARGPQHF
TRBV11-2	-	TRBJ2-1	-	TGTGCCAGCAGCTTAGGCGGAGATGAGCAGTTCTTC	CASSLGGDEQFF
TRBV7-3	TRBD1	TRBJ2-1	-	TGTGCCAGCAGCTTGGGGGACAGGGGTGAGCAGTTCTTC	CASSLGDRGEQFF
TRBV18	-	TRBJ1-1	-	TGTGCCAGCTCAGCGGAGTATCGGTCGGGCACTGAAGCTTTCTTT	CASSAEYRSGTEAFF
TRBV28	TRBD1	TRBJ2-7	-	TGTGCCAGCAGCCAAGACAGGGTTCGAGAGCAGTACTTC	CASSQDRVREQYF
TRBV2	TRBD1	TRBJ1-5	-	TGTGCCAGCAGTTTCGGGACAGGCTATAGCAATCAGCCCCAGCATTTT	CASSFGTGYSNQPQHF
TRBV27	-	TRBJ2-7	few	TGTGCCAGCAGTCCTTGGGAAGAGAACTCCTACGAGCAGTACTTC	CASSPWEENSYEQYF
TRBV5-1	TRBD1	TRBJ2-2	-	TGCGCCAGCAGCCGACCCCGGGACAGGGACACCGGGGAGCTGTTTTTT	CASSRPRDRDTGELFF
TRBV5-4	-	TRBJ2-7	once	TGTGCCAGCAGCTTGGGGGGGCCTACCGGGGTCTACGAGCAGTACTTC	CASSLGGPTGVYEQYF
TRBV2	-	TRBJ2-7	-	TGTGCCAGCAGGCTGGGGAACTACGAGCAGTACTTC	CASRLGNYEQYF
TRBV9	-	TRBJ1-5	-	TGTGCCAGCAGCGTAGGGGAGGGGGGACAGCCCCAGCATTTT	CASSVGEGGQPQHF
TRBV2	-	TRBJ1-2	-	TGTGCCAGCACCCGAGTAGGGTCCTATGGCTACACCTTC	CASTRVGSYGYTF
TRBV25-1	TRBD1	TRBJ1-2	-	TGTGCCAGCAGTTTCGGGACAGGGTATGGCTACACCTTC	CASSFGTGYGYTF
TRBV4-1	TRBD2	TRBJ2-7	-	TGCGCCAGCAGCCAAGGTGCTAGCGGGAGTGGCGAGCAGTACTTC	CASSQGASGSGEQYF
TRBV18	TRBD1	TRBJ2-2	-	TGTGCCAGCTCACTCCGGCGCGGACAGGGATCGTCCGGGGAGCTGTTTTTT	CASSLRRGQGSSGELFF
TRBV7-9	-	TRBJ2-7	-	TGTGCCAGCAGCCCCGGGACCTACTACGAGCAGTACTTC	CASSPGTYYEQYF
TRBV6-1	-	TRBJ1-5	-	TGTGCCAGCAGGGAGATGACGGGTCAAAATCAGCCCCAGCATTTT	CASREMTGQNQPQHF
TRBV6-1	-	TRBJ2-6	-	TGTGCCAGCATGGGGGGCAGAGCTGGGGCCAACGTCCTGACTTTC	CASMGGRAGANVLTF
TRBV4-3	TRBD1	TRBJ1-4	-	TGCGCCAGCAGCCAAGATAGAGGGGGCATCGGTGAAAAACTGTTTTTT	CASSQDRGGIGEKLFF
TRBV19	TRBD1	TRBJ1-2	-	TGTGCCAGTAGTATTAACCCCCGGGACAGTTATGGCTACACCTTC	CASSINPRDSYGYTF
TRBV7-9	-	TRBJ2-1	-	TGTGCCAGCAGCCCCGTAGGGGGGGCCAGTAATGAGCAGTTCTTC	CASSPVGGASNEQFF
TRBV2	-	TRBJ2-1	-	TGTGCCAGCAGTGAAGCGGTAGTTAGGGGACGTGAGCAGTTCTTC	CASSEAVVRGREQFF
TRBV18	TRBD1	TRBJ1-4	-	TGTGCCAGCTCACCAGGGACAGGCACTAATGAAAAACTGTTTTTT	CASSPGTGTNEKLFF
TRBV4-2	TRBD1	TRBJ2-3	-	TGTGCCAGCAGCCTCGGACAGGGGACAGATACGCAGTATTTT	CASSLGQGTDTQYF
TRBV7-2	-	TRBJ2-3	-	TGTGCCAGCAGCTTAATGAGCGGCCCCACAGATACGCAGTATTTT	CASSLMSGPTDTQYF
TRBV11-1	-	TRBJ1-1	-	TGTGCCAGCAGCCCAGAGGAATACACTGAAGCTTTCTTT	CASSPEEYTEAFF
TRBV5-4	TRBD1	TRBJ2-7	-	TGTGCCAGCAGCTCCTACAGGGGAAGGCCGGAAGAGCAGTACTTC	CASSSYRGRPEEQYF
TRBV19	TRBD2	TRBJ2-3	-	TGTGCCAGTCGTAGTACTAGCGGGAGTAGCACAGATACGCAGTATTTT	CASRSTSGSSTDTQYF
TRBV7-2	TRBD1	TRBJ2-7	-	TGTGCCAGCAGCTTAGGGGGCGGACAGGGGCGCGAGCAGTACTTC	CASSLGGGQGREQYF
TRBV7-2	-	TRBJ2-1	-	TGTGCCAGCAGCTTATTCCGTAGCTCCTACAATGAGCAGTTCTTC	CASSLFRSSYNEQFF
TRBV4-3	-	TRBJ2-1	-	TGCGCCAGCAGCCAAGAGAGCGCGTCCCACAATGAGCAGTTCTTC	CASSQESASHNEQFF
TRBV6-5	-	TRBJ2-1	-	TGTGCCAGCAGTTACCACAGCTCCTTCAATGAGCAGTTCTTC	CASSYHSSFNEQFF
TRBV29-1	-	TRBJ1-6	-	TGCAGCGTTCCATTTAATTCACCCCTCCACTTT	CSVPFNSPLHF
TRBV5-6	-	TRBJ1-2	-	TGTGCCAGCAGCTTGGGACAGATTAACTATGGCTACACCTTC	CASSLGQINYGYTF
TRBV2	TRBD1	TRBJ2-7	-	TGTGCCAGCAGTGCTAGGACAGGGGTTGGCGAGCAGTACTTC	CASSARTGVGEQYF
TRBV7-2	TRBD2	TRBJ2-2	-	TGTGCCAGCAGCTTTCTCGGGCTAGCGGTCGGGGAGCTGTTTTTT	CASSFLGLAVGELFF
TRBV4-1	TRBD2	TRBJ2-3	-	TGCGCCAGCAGCCAAGATGCGAAATCGGGACTAGCGGGATACACAGATACGCAGTATTTT	CASSQDAKSGLAGYTDTQYF
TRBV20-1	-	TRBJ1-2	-	TGCAGTGCTAGCCAGGGGAGCGGCTACACCTTC	CSASQGSGYTF
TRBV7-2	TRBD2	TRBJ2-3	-	TGTGCCAGCAACCTCGAGGCGGGAGGAGGAGTATTT	CASNLEAGGGVF
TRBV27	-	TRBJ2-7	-	TGTGCCAGCAGTTTAAAAGGTGTCAACTCCTACGAGCAGTACTTC	CASSLKGVNSYEQYF
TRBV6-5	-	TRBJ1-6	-	TGTGCCAGCAGTTACGCCTGGGGAGATTCACCCCTCCACTTT	CASSYAWGDSPLHF
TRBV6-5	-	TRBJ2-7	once	TGTGCCAGCAGTTACGAGCAGTACTTC	CASSYEQYF
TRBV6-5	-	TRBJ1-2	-	TGTGCCAGCAGCAGAATGGGGGAGGTCTATGGCTACACCTTC	CASSRMGEVYGYTF
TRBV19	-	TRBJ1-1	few	TGTGCCACACGCCGGACCCAGAACACTGAAGCTTTCTTT	CATRRTQNTEAFF
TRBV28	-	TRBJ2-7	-	TGTGCCAGCAGAGCCTCCTACGAGCAGTACTTC	CASRASYEQYF